The 12 T cell receptor beta chains presented below share a single source sample, sequenced in a study of blood T cell repertoires in COVID-19. Produced via immunoSEQ multiplex PCR; TCRdb's table is partial and in-frame only. The sample carries 50,000 to 60,000 clones, 88% recorded once. The material sequenced was peripheral blood. The receptor source for this set is a man in his 60s with active COVID-19.

The chain couples TRBV3-1 (or the pseudogene TRBV3-2) to TRBJ2-3; no definite D call. V lost 0 bases and J lost 6, with 10 bases in between. Germline CDR1 is LGHDT and CDR2 is YNNKEL (reference sequence). The CDR3 is made up of 14 amino acids. The CDR3 nucleotides read TGTGCCAGCAGCCAAGAAATTCCAGCGGATACGCAGTATTTT. Protein product: CASSQEIPADTQYF.

The chain recombines TRBV5-6 with TRBJ2-5, with TRBD2 as a possible D gene (5 bases). CDR1 and CDR2 from the germline V gene are SGHDT and YYEEEE. The V end lost 0 bases, the J end lost 4 bases, and 13 bases lay between the germline ends. The CDR3 has 15 residues. The CDR3 loop reads CASSLVVGVRETQYF. CDR3 coding DNA: TGTGCCAGCAGCTTGGTAGTGGGAGTAAGAGAGACCCAGTACTTC.

J is TRBJ1-1 and V is TRBV30, with 9 bases matching TRBD1. J gave up 3 bases and V 0 bases, and 11 bases lay outside the gene matches. Looked up from germline, CDR1 is GTSNPN and CDR2 is SVGIG (reference sequence). The CDR3 has 17 amino acids. The CDR3 DNA follows: TGTGCCTGGAGTGTATCTGGTACAGGGGGCGCGTACACTGAAGCTTTCTTT. Amino acid sequence: CAWSVSGTGGAYTEAFF.

The chain combines TRBV5-1 with TRBJ1-2, with 7 bases identical to TRBD1. This CDR3 spans 15 amino acids. J gave up 6 bases and V 4 bases, and 12 bases lay outside the gene matches. Germline-derived CDR1 and CDR2 are SGHRS and YFSETQ. The CDR3 loop reads CASSPWTGQSDGYTF. The CDR3 coding sequence is TGCGCCAGCAGCCCTTGGACAGGCCAATCGGATGGCTACACCTTC.

The J gene is TRBJ2-1, the V gene TRBV3-1 (or the pseudogene TRBV3-2), with D tentatively TRBD2 (5 bases). V lost 1 base to trimming and J lost 0 bases, with 16 bases between them. CDR1 and CDR2 (germline): LGHDT, YNNKEL (reference sequence). CDR3 size: 18 residues. The CDR3, as DNA: TGTGCCAGCAGCCAAGCTCCCCGACTACGGGTCTCCTACAATGAGCAGTTCTTC. Protein sequence: CASSQAPRLRVSYNEQFF.

The chain uses TRBV9 and TRBJ2-7; TRBD1 agrees at 10 bases. Germline V gene data show CDR1 as SGDLS and CDR2 as YYNGEE. The CDR3 has 15 residues. J was trimmed by 4 bases and V by 1 base; bases with no gene match: 5. CDR3 bases: TGTGCCAGCAGCGTAACCGGGACAGGGGAGTACGAGCAGTACTTC. This codes for CASSVTGTGEYEQYF.

The chain couples TRBV4-1 to TRBJ2-3, with D perhaps TRBD2 (5 bases). CDR3 length: 16 residues. Germline loops: CDR1 MGHRA, CDR2 YSYEKL. The ends were cut back, 1 base at V and 1 base at J, with 12 bases in the middle. CDR3 residues: CASSQGVGEGTDTQYF. The CDR3, as DNA: TGCGCCAGCAGCCAAGGGGTGGGAGAAGGCACAGATACGCAGTATTTT.

This rearrangement joins TRBV5-1 to TRBJ2-1, with 9 positions matching TRBD2. This CDR3 has 12 amino acids. The V gene's germline CDR1 is SGHRS and CDR2 YFSETQ. The junction had 1 base not matched to a gene; V was cut back by 7 bases and J by 5 bases. CDR3: CASSSGNNEQFF. The CDR3 bases are TGCGCCAGCTCTAGCGGGAACAATGAGCAGTTCTTC.

This clone was observed once. The V and J genes are TRBV7-3 and TRBJ1-1; a possible D gene is TRBD1 (6 bases). Trimming took off 5 bases at V and 2 bases at J, with 12 bases between the two ends. This CDR3 region has 14 residues. Germline CDR1 SGHTA, CDR2 FQGTGA. CDR3 DNA sequence: TGTGCCAGCAGCCACAGGACAGACAACACTGAAGCTTTCTTT. Its translation: CASSHRTDNTEAFF. Drawing the rest from reference TRBV7-3 and TRBJ1-1, the complete variable domain is GAGVSQTPSNKVTEKGKYVELRCDPISGHTALYWYRQSLGQGPEFLIYFQGTGAADDSGLPNDRFFAVRPEGSVSTLKIQRTERGDSAVYLCASSHRTDNTEAFFGQGTRLTVV.

The gene calls are TRBV5-8 and TRBJ2-7, with D tentatively TRBD1 (6 bases). From germline, CDR1 is SGHTS and CDR2 YDEGEE. V lost 4 bases to trimming and J lost 9 bases, with 20 bases between them. The CDR3 has 14 residues. This CDR3 is CASSRGTPIEGQYF. The CDR3 nucleotides read TGTGCCAGCAGCCGTGGGACACCGATAGAGGGGCAGTACTTC.

V gene TRBV5-4 combines with J gene TRBJ2-5, with TRBD2 identical over 9 bases. The germline CDR1 and CDR2 sequences are SGHNT and YYREEE (reference sequence). This CDR3 has 16 amino acids. Trimming took 0 bases from V and 5 from J; bases not matched to a gene: 8. CDR3 sequence: CASSLEVASGKETQYF. CDR3 nucleotide sequence: TGTGCCAGCAGCTTGGAAGTGGCTAGCGGGAAGGAGACCCAGTACTTC.

This clone was seen just once. The chain carries TRBV18 and TRBJ1-1; no firm D call. The V and J ends lost 3 bases and 0 bases respectively, with 11 bases between them. Germline V CDR1 and CDR2: KGHSH, LQKENI. CDR3 length: 15 residues. The CDR3 region is CASSPGRQLNTEAFF. The DNA of the CDR3 is TGTGCCAGCTCACCGGGCAGGCAATTGAACACTGAAGCTTTCTTT.